This TCR beta chain comes out of a study of blood T cell repertoires in COVID-19. Study background: Acute and convalescent COVID-19 samples came from the United States, Italy and Spain. T cells, B-cell-depleted T cells, or PBMCs supplied cDNA or gDNA.

Germline assignment: CDR1 LNHDA and CDR2 SQIVND (reference sequence). CDR3 length: 13 residues. With 3 bases clipped from V and 10 bases from J, the junction kept 7 bases outside the gene matches. In the original analysis: Reference gene primer amplification gave estimated nucleated cell counts. TCRdb keeps only in-frame clones here, not all; method: immunoSEQ multiplex PCR. V, J and clone size are taken as reported in that table, and D and trimming were inferred from the DNA itself. The sample contains approximately 190,000 clones, nearly 85% of which appear only once. This receptor was obtained from a woman aged 25 to 45 with acute or convalescent COVID-19. The chain combines TRBV19 with TRBJ1-1, with TRBD1 identical over 8 bases. The specimen was peripheral blood. Written as DNA, the CDR3 is TGTGCCAGTAGTATCCGACAGGGGCTCGGAGCTTTCTTT. Its translation is CASSIRQGLGAFF.